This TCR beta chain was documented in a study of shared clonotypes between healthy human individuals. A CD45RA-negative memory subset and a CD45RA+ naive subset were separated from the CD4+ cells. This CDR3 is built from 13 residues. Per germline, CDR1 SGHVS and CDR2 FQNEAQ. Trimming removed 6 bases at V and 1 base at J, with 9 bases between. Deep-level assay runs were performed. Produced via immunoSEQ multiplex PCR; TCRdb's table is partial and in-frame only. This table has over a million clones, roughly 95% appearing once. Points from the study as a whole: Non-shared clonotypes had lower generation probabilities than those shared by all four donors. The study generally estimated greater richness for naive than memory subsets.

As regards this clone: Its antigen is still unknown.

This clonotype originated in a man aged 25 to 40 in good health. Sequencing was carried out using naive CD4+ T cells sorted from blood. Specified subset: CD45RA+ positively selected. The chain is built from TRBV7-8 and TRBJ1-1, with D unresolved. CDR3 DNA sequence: TGTGCCAGCAGGTCCGTCGGGAACACTGAAGCTTTCTTT. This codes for CASRSVGNTEAFF.